The rows below give T cell receptor beta chains drawn from one sample of a study of blood T cell repertoires in COVID-19. Sequencing used immunoSEQ multiplex PCR; TCRdb keeps in-frame clones, though not all of them. The sample comprises roughly 50,000 clones, about 88% of which are singletons, and about a sixth rests with the top ten. Sequencing input: peripheral blood. The receptors were gathered from a human donor with active COVID-19. The donor label of this sample is uncertain. Both conserved end residues are part of each CDR3.

J gene	CDR3 length	V gene	CDR3 protein
TRBJ2-3	12	TRBV19	CASSPTGAGQYF
TRBJ1-1	13	TRBV6-5	CASSSIRNTEAFF
TRBJ1-5	14	TRBV19	CASSMGQGSQPQHF
TRBJ2-1	14	TRBV2	CASKRLEGLGEQFF
TRBJ1-6	12	TRBV19	CASSMRNSPLHF
TRBJ1-2	14	TRBV7-2	CASSLEGQFGGYTF
TRBJ1-6	14	TRBV7-2	CASSRPPEGSPLHF
TRBJ2-3	14	TRBV5-6	CASSSRDFTDTQYF
TRBJ1-2	12	TRBV25-1	CASSETRRGYTF
TRBJ2-7	14	TRBV18	CASSPRVEGYEQYF
TRBJ1-1	13	TRBV7-9	CASSLPGNTEAFF
TRBJ1-6	14	TRBV15	CATSRDFQNSPLHF
TRBJ2-7	11	TRBV5-4	CASSSGSEQYF
TRBJ1-2	16	TRBV7-2	CASSQPMGGQGYGYTF
TRBJ2-1	13	TRBV19	CASSMYRGSEQFF
TRBJ1-2	16	TRBV3-1/TRBV3-2	CASSQSWDRGNYGYTF